The next 25 T cell receptor beta chains were all read from a single sample in a study of preoperative IRX-2 immunotherapy in early breast cancer. Sequencing was performed with immunoSEQ multiplex PCR; in TCRdb, only in-frame clones are kept and a portion is missing. The data contain about 19,000 clones, around four fifths of them singletons. This sample's treatment: preoperative locoregional IRX-2 cytokine immunotherapy. The source was lymph node tissue, collected after IRX-2 immunotherapy. The receptors stem from a human donor with breast cancer.

CDR3 sequence (DNA): TGCAGCTTTAGCGGGAGGACAGATACGCAGTATTTT. Its translation: CSFSGRTDTQYF. The chain combines TRBV29-1 with TRBJ2-3, with 10 nucleotides matching TRBD2. CDR1 SQVTM and CDR2 ANQGSEA come from the germline V gene. CDR3 size: 12 residues. Losses at the gene ends were 8 bases for V and 3 bases for J; bases not matched to a gene: 2.

The genes are TRBV7-6 and TRBJ2-1; D not certain. V was pared by 3 bases and J by 6 bases, with 12 bases between. The CDR3 runs 14 residues. In germline, CDR1 is SGHVS, CDR2 FNYEAQ. The CDR3 nucleotides read TGTGCCAGCAGCTTGGTCGGGCCTACCAATGAGCAGTTCTTC. Residues: CASSLVGPTNEQFF.

The chain has TRBV30 and TRBJ1-1; D is unclear. CDR1 GTSNPN and CDR2 SVGIG come from the germline V gene (reference sequence). The V end was cut by 3 bases, the J end by 0 bases, with 8 bases between. This CDR3 region has 13 residues. This chain's CDR3 is CAWRRGLNTEAFF. The CDR3 region has the DNA TGTGCCTGGAGGCGGGGTCTGAACACTGAAGCTTTCTTT.

This clone has only a few counts. V and J are TRBV28 and TRBJ1-5; D is unresolved. Trimming removed 4 bases at V and 9 bases at J, with 10 bases between. Germline loops: CDR1 MDHEN, CDR2 SYDVKM. The CDR3 totals 12 residues. This CDR3 is CASSSPAGPQHF. The CDR3 DNA reads as TGTGCCAGCAGTTCCCCCGCGGGGCCCCAGCATTTT.

The V call is TRBV6-8, the J call TRBJ2-7; the D gene is possibly TRBD1 (6 bases). The CDR3 extends over 14 amino acids. V was pared by 7 bases and J by 0 bases, with 13 bases between. CDR1 is MNHGY and CDR2 is SAAAGT in the germline V gene. In nucleotides, the CDR3 is TGTGCCAGCACCCCAGGACAGAGCTCCTACGAGCAGTACTTC. Protein product: CASTPGQSSYEQYF.

This sequence joins TRBV14 and TRBJ1-5; D possibly corresponds to TRBD1 (5 bases). CDR1 and CDR2 from the germline V gene are SGHDN and FVKESK. The CDR3 is 13 residues long. The V end lost 5 bases, the J end lost 6 bases, and 11 bases lay between the germline ends. The CDR3 loop reads CASSVGAGQPQHF. The CDR3 DNA follows: TGTGCCAGCAGCGTCGGGGCCGGTCAGCCCCAGCATTTT.

The chain uses TRBV29-1 and TRBJ1-2; 8 bases are shared with TRBD1. CDR1 is SQVTM, CDR2 ANQGSEA, per germline. The CDR3 runs 12 residues. The trim removed 4 bases at V and 4 bases at J, leaving 2 bases unmatched. CDR3 bases: TGCAGCGTTGTCCAGGGGGCCTATGGCTACACCTTC. It yields the protein CSVVQGAYGYTF.

The chain combines TRBV5-1 with TRBJ1-4; tentatively, D is TRBD1 (6 bases). The V gene's germline CDR1 is SGHRS and CDR2 YFSETQ. The CDR3 loop spans 15 amino acids. Trimming left V 5 bases short and J 8 bases short, with 19 bases between. The CDR3 coding sequence is TGCGCCAGCAGAGCCCTTGAGACAGGAGGAGAAAAACTGTTTTTT. As protein: CASRALETGGEKLFF.

The chain recombines TRBV18 with TRBJ2-7; 9 bases match TRBD1. Trimming took 3 bases from V and 6 from J; bases not matched to a gene: 12. There are 16 residues in the CDR3. Germline values: CDR1 KGHSH, CDR2 LQKENI. The CDR3 DNA sequence: TGTGCCAGCTCACCCCAGACAGGGGGATTTACTGGCGAGCAGTACTTC. Its protein is CASSPQTGGFTGEQYF.

This clone was observed a few times. This chain uses TRBV14 with TRBJ2-7; 16 bases match TRBD2. With 5 bases clipped from V and 3 bases from J, the junction kept 7 bases outside the gene matches. Per the germline V gene, CDR1 is SGHDN and CDR2 is FVKESK. This CDR3 region has 17 residues. CDR3 region: CASSSGLAGGIHYEQYF. In DNA, the CDR3 is TGTGCCAGCAGCTCGGGACTAGCGGGAGGGATCCACTACGAGCAGTACTTC.

The chain is built from TRBV10-3 and TRBJ1-4; no clear D gene. The CDR3 totals 15 residues. V was clipped by 6 bases and J by 0 bases, with 11 bases between them. CDR1 and CDR2 (germline): ENHRY, SYGVKD. CDR3 region: CAISDPETTNEKLFF. The CDR3 DNA sequence: TGTGCCATCAGCGACCCAGAGACAACTAATGAAAAACTGTTTTTT.

The V call is TRBV6-8, the J call TRBJ1-1, with 8 bases that match TRBD1. The CDR3 is made up of 18 amino acids. CDR1 MNHGY and CDR2 SAAAGT come from the germline V gene. V was clipped by 11 bases and J by 1 base; unmatched bases: 21. This CDR3 is CACKPPWSGQGGNTEAFF. DNA for the CDR3: TGTGCCTGCAAACCGCCCTGGAGCGGACAGGGAGGGAACACTGAAGCTTTCTTT.

J is TRBJ1-1 and V is TRBV6-8, with D maybe TRBD1 (5 bases). Germline V gene data show CDR1 as MNHGY and CDR2 as SAAAGT. The V and J ends lost 5 bases and 9 bases respectively, with 13 bases between them. The CDR3 sequence is 12 residues long. The CDR3 region is CASSDPGQQAFF. In nucleotides, the CDR3 is TGTGCCAGCAGTGACCCAGGGCAGCAAGCTTTCTTT.

This chain connects TRBV19 to TRBJ1-1; 7 bases agree with TRBD1. V trimming: 4 bases; J trimming: 14 bases; junction bases outside the gene matches: 19. Germline V CDR1 and CDR2: LNHDA, SQIVND (reference sequence). The CDR3 is 15 amino acids. The chain's CDR3 is CASSTFSPGQSAIFF. The CDR3 DNA reads as TGTGCCAGTAGTACCTTCTCCCCGGGACAGTCGGCGATATTCTTT.

This clone was recorded once. The chain carries TRBV19 and TRBJ1-1; 9 bases fit TRBD1. The CDR3 totals 14 residues. V trimming: 7 bases; J trimming: 4 bases; junction bases outside the gene matches: 7. Germline V lookup: CDR1 LNHDA, CDR2 SQIVND (reference sequence). CDR3 protein: CASKRTTGGTEAFF. DNA for the CDR3: TGTGCCAGTAAGAGGACGACAGGGGGCACTGAAGCTTTCTTT.

The chain links TRBV6-9 to TRBJ1-2; 9 bases are shared with TRBD1. The CDR3 contains 13 residues. Germline trimming cut 6 bases from V and 3 bases from J; bases unmatched to any gene: 2. Germline V CDR1 and CDR2: MNHGY, SVAAGI. The chain's CDR3 is CASRRQGDYGYTF. The CDR3 nucleotides read TGTGCCAGCAGGAGACAGGGGGACTATGGCTACACCTTC.

This chain uses TRBV4-1 with TRBJ1-6, with D perhaps TRBD1 (6 bases). The V end lost 4 bases, the J end lost 4 bases, and 14 bases lay between the germline ends. The CDR3 spans 16 residues. Germline loops: CDR1 MGHRA, CDR2 YSYEKL. Here the CDR3 reads CASSPAPDRYNSPLHF. The CDR3 region has the DNA TGCGCCAGCAGCCCCGCCCCGGACAGATATAATTCACCCCTCCACTTT.

This clone was recorded only once. This chain joins TRBV19 and TRBJ2-1, with TRBD1 identical over 7 bases. V shed 6 bases, J shed 5 bases, and the junction held 13 bases outside the gene matches. In germline, CDR1 is LNHDA, CDR2 SQIVND (reference sequence). The CDR3 loop spans 16 amino acids. CDR3 residues: CASRPRRQGANNEQFF. In nucleotides, the CDR3 is TGTGCCAGTAGGCCCCGGAGACAGGGTGCCAACAATGAGCAGTTCTTC.

The gene calls are TRBV5-1 and TRBJ2-1, with TRBD2 matching over 10 bases. Germline CDR1 and CDR2: SGHRS and YFSETQ. This CDR3 contains 14 residues. The J segment lost 6 bases and the V segment lost 5 bases, leaving 5 bases of the junction unmatched. The CDR3 DNA reads as TGCGCCAGCAGTAAGCGGGAGGGCGTCAATGAGCAGTTCTTC. It specifies CASSKREGVNEQFF.

This sequence joins TRBV11-1 and TRBJ1-5; possibly TRBD1 for D (5 bases). CDR1 and CDR2 (germline): SGHAT, FQDESV (reference sequence). Between the trimmed V and J ends, which lost 7 bases and 2 bases, there was a span of 12 bases. The CDR3 consists of 14 residues. The CDR3 is CASMGVSGNQPQHF. The CDR3 region has the DNA TGTGCCAGCATGGGGGTGTCGGGCAATCAGCCCCAGCATTTT. Full variable domain (rest looked up from reference TRBV11-1 and TRBJ1-5): EAEVAQSPRYKITEKSQAVAFWCDPISGHATLYWYRQILGQGPELLVQFQDESVVDDSQLPKDRFSAERLKGVDSTLKIQPAELGDSAMYLCASMGVSGNQPQHFGDGTRLSIL.

The chain is built from TRBV19 and TRBJ1-1, with a tentative D call TRBD1 (5 bases). There are 15 residues in the CDR3. In germline, CDR1 is LNHDA, CDR2 SQIVND (reference sequence). Between the trimmed V and J ends, which lost 4 bases and 1 base, there was a span of 13 bases. The CDR3 here is CASSTSGTANTEAFF. For the CDR3, the DNA is TGTGCCAGTAGTACCTCCGGGACGGCGAACACTGAAGCTTTCTTT.

The chain recombines TRBV5-1 with TRBJ1-6, with D hard to call. The CDR3 loop spans 15 amino acids. Trimming pared 0 bases from V and 1 base from J, leaving 5 bases between. Germline CDR1 SGHRS, CDR2 YFSETQ. The CDR3 reads CASSLGVSYNSPLHF. The CDR3 DNA follows: TGCGCCAGCAGCTTGGGAGTATCCTATAATTCACCCCTCCACTTT.

The chain links TRBV7-4 to TRBJ2-2; D is perhaps TRBD1 (6 bases). The CDR3 extends over 13 amino acids. Germline V gene data show CDR1 as SGHVT and CDR2 as SQSDAQ. V was cut by 7 bases and J by 8 bases, with 14 bases left in between. DNA for the CDR3: TGTGCCAGCACACACAGGGCGACGGGGGAGCTGTTTTTT. Its translation: CASTHRATGELFF.

J is TRBJ2-2 and V is TRBV29-1, with unresolved D. Trimming took 1 base from V and 1 from J, leaving 4 bases between them. The CDR3 has 13 amino acids. Germline CDR1 SQVTM, CDR2 ANQGSEA. As DNA, the CDR3 is TGCAGCGTTGAAGTTCAGAACACCGGGGAGCTGTTTTTT. Translating gives CSVEVQNTGELFF.

This chain joins TRBV19 and TRBJ2-7; tentatively, D is TRBD1 (6 bases). Trimming left V 4 bases short and J 1 base short, with 8 bases between. This CDR3 comprises 13 residues. The germline V gene encodes CDR1 LNHDA and CDR2 SQIVND (reference sequence). The CDR3 coding sequence is TGTGCCAGTAGTAGACAGGTTTCCTACGAGCAGTACTTC. This gives the protein CASSRQVSYEQYF.